Below, 3 T cell receptor beta chains from the same sample are listed, as sequenced in a study of cytomegalovirus exposure and HLA in healthy donors. The PCR contained 60 Vbeta and 13 Jbeta primers. Method: immunoSEQ multiplex PCR; TCRdb's copy keeps in-frame clones and lacks some. Here the sample spans under 200,000 clones, roughly 80% being singletons. The sequencing input was PBMCs. Receptors were obtained from a human donor in good health.

This chain uses TRBV7-2 with TRBJ1-2; a possible D gene is TRBD1 (6 bases). CDR1 is SGHTA and CDR2 is FQGNSA in the germline V gene. The CDR3 totals 16 residues. The V gene lost 2 bases and the J gene lost 4 bases, with 17 bases spanning the gap. CDR3 loop: CASSLMSTEGGYGYTF. For the CDR3, the DNA is TGTGCCAGCAGCTTAATGTCTACAGAAGGGGGCTATGGCTACACCTTC.

This chain links TRBV15 with TRBJ1-1, with 8 nucleotides matching TRBD1. Germline loops: CDR1 LNHNV, CDR2 YYDKDF (reference sequence). The length of the CDR3 is 12 residues. V gave up 5 bases and J gave up 7 bases; unmatched junction bases: 3. The DNA of the CDR3 is TGTGCCACCAGCGCCGGGACAGGTGAAGCTTTCTTT. It translates to CATSAGTGEAFF. Looking up the rest from reference TRBV15 and TRBJ1-1 gives the full variable domain: DAMVIQNPRYQVTQFGKPVTLSCSQTLNHNVMYWYQQKSSQAPKLLFHYYDKDFNNEADTPDNFQSRRPNTSFCFLDIRSPGLGDTAMYLCATSAGTGEAFFGQGTRLTVV.

The chain uses TRBV27 and TRBJ2-2; no clear D gene. This CDR3 has 14 amino acids. Germline values: CDR1 MNHEY, CDR2 SMNVEV (reference sequence). V was cut by 6 bases and J by 6 bases, with 14 bases left in between. The CDR3 bases are TGTGCCAGCAGCCAACCTACAGTCGCCGGGGAGCTGTTTTTT. It is translated as CASSQPTVAGELFF.